One and the same sample provided the 25 T cell receptor beta chains below, sequenced in a study of blood T cell repertoires in COVID-19. The method was immunoSEQ multiplex PCR; TCRdb's version includes in-frame clones alone and lacks a portion of them. The table includes over 200,000 clones, around four fifths detected once. The sequencing sample was made of peripheral blood. Receptor source: a woman aged 45-60 years with active or convalescent COVID-19.

The V and J genes are TRBV9 and TRBJ2-3; D remains ambiguous. The germline gives CDR1 SGDLS, CDR2 YYNGEE. The CDR3 has 12 amino acids. Trimming took off 0 bases at V and 4 bases at J, with 3 bases between the two ends. The DNA for the CDR3 is TGTGCCAGCAGCGTAGCTTCAGATACGCAGTATTTT. This codes for CASSVASDTQYF.

V and J are TRBV6-5 and TRBJ2-2; 9 bases line up with TRBD1. The V and J ends lost 8 bases and 8 bases, in that order; junction bases with no gene match: 6. There are 13 residues in the CDR3. Germline CDR1 is MNHEY and CDR2 is SVGAGI. CDR3 amino acids: CASQGQGAGELFF. CDR3 DNA sequence: TGTGCCAGCCAGGGACAGGGTGCGGGGGAGCTGTTTTTT.

The CDR3 sequence: CASSVTGREAFF. CDR3 DNA sequence: TGTGCCAGCAGCGTAACAGGGCGAGAAGCTTTCTTT. V gene TRBV9 combines with J gene TRBJ1-1; a weak D match, TRBD1 (6 bases). This CDR3 contains 12 residues. Germline assignment: CDR1 SGDLS and CDR2 YYNGEE. Deletions cut 1 base from V and 8 bases from J, with 9 bases between.

The chain has TRBV24-1 and TRBJ2-3, with 9 positions matching TRBD2. There are 16 residues in the CDR3. V trimming: 0 bases; J trimming: 4 bases; junction bases outside the gene matches: 4. Per germline, CDR1 KGHDR and CDR2 SFDVKD. For the CDR3, the DNA is TGTGCCACCAGTGATTTGTGGGCGGGGGGGCCAGATACGCAGTATTTT. This translates into CATSDLWAGGPDTQYF.

J is TRBJ1-5 and V is TRBV7-5. TRBV7-5 is listed as a pseudogene. CDR3 length: 15 amino acids. CDR3 sequence reads: CVRSLAGGSNQPQHF. In DNA, the CDR3 is TGTGTCAGAAGCTTAGCCGGGGGAAGCAATCAGCCCCAGCATTTT.

The chain is built from TRBV5-1 and TRBJ1-1; D possibly corresponds to TRBD1 (5 bases). Germline CDR1 is SGHRS and CDR2 is YFSETQ. The CDR3 contains 14 residues. V was clipped by 4 bases and J by 5 bases, with 15 bases between them. CDR3 region: CASSSTGGRTEAFF. The CDR3 DNA reads as TGCGCCAGCAGCAGCACGGGGGGAAGGACTGAAGCTTTCTTT. Combining the CDR3 with reference TRBV5-1 and TRBJ1-1 gives the whole variable domain KAGVTQTPRYLIKTRGQQVTLSCSPISGHRSVSWYQQTPGQGLQFLFEYFSETQRNKGNFPGRFSGRQFSNSRSEMNVSTLELGDSALYLCASSSTGGRTEAFFGQGTRLTVV.

The chain uses TRBV24-1 and TRBJ1-1; 7 nucleotides align to TRBD1. The junction had 8 bases not matched to a gene; V was cut back by 7 bases and J by 1 base. The CDR3 extends over 15 amino acids. CDR1 is KGHDR, CDR2 SFDVKD, per germline. CDR3 in DNA: TGTGCCACCAGCCCCACAGGGGCGGGGAACACTGAAGCTTTCTTT. Its protein product is CATSPTGAGNTEAFF.

The chain carries TRBV7-8 and TRBJ2-2; D possibly corresponds to TRBD2 (5 bases). This CDR3 region has 15 residues. The V and J ends lost 2 bases and 2 bases respectively, with 9 bases between them. The germline V gene has CDR1 SGHVS and CDR2 FQNEAQ. In DNA form, the CDR3 reads TGTGCCAGCAGCTTACGGACTTCTAACACCGGGGAGCTGTTTTTT. Translated, it gives CASSLRTSNTGELFF.

The V call is TRBV10-3, the J call TRBJ2-1, with 11 bases identical to TRBD2. CDR1 and CDR2 (germline): ENHRY, SYGVKD. The CDR3 contains 15 residues. V shed 6 bases and J 5 bases; nucleotides not matched to a gene: 6. The CDR3 reads CAIRAGTSGDNEQFF. CDR3 nucleotide sequence: TGTGCCATCAGGGCCGGGACTAGCGGCGACAATGAGCAGTTCTTC.

The genes are TRBV28 and TRBJ1-2, with 7 positions matching TRBD1. This CDR3 region has 12 residues. With V trimmed by 2 bases and J by 8 bases, 2 bases remained unmatched. From germline, CDR1 is MDHEN and CDR2 SYDVKM. This CDR3 is CASSLKGAGYTF. CDR3 sequence (DNA): TGTGCCAGCAGTTTAAAGGGGGCCGGCTACACCTTC.

The chain links TRBV7-9 to TRBJ2-7; D is possibly TRBD1 (5 bases). CDR1 is SEHNR, CDR2 FQNEAQ, per germline (reference sequence). The V end was cut by 3 bases, the J end by 5 bases, with 8 bases between. The CDR3 is made up of 12 amino acids. The CDR3 nucleotides are TGTGCCAGCAGCTTTCAGGGCAACGAGCAGTACGTC. This gives the protein CASSFQGNEQYV.

The V call is TRBV9, the J call TRBJ1-6; a possible D gene is TRBD1 (5 bases). The germline gives CDR1 SGDLS, CDR2 YYNGEE. CDR3 size: 15 residues. V shed 2 bases and J shed 7 bases, with 13 bases lying between them. The CDR3 here is CASSVVGLRNSPLHF. CDR3 DNA sequence: TGTGCCAGCAGCGTTGTGGGGCTCCGGAATTCACCCCTCCACTTT.

This clone was counted once. V and J are TRBV6-5 and TRBJ2-4; TRBD1 aligns across 9 bases. This CDR3 is 15 amino acids long. V was pared by 6 bases and J by 3 bases, with 6 bases of the junction left unmatched. Per germline, CDR1 MNHEY and CDR2 SVGAGI. The DNA of the CDR3 is TGTGCCAGCAGCTTAAACAGGGGGCTCAAAAACATTCAGTACTTC. It is translated as CASSLNRGLKNIQYF.

V usage is TRBV5-6 and J usage is TRBJ2-7; 9 bases line up with TRBD1. Germline CDR1 reads SGHDT; CDR2 reads YYEEEE. The CDR3 consists of 16 residues. J gave up 6 bases and V 4 bases, and 14 bases lay outside the gene matches. Written as DNA, the CDR3 is TGTGCCAGCAGCATCGGGAAACAGGGGGCATGGGGCGAGCAGTACGTC. This codes for CASSIGKQGAWGEQYV.

The chain is built from TRBV27 and TRBJ1-2, with 8 bases identical to TRBD1. V was clipped by 6 bases and J by 12 bases; unmatched bases: 12. CDR1 and CDR2 from the germline V gene are MNHEY and SMNVEV (reference sequence). CDR3 length equals 13 residues. CDR3 sequence (DNA): TGTGCCAGCAGCCGGGGGACAGGTTCTACGCACACCTTC. Translation: CASSRGTGSTHTF.

V usage is TRBV19 and J usage is TRBJ2-1, with 8 bases fitting TRBD1. The V segment lost 2 bases and the J segment 7 bases; nucleotides outside the gene matches: 7. In germline, CDR1 is LNHDA, CDR2 SQIVND (reference sequence). The CDR3 totals 15 residues. In DNA, the CDR3 is TGTGCCAGTAGTATACCCAGGGGGCGAAGTAATGAGCAGTTCTTC. It is translated as CASSIPRGRSNEQFF.

The chain carries TRBV5-1 and TRBJ2-7, with TRBD2 identical over 8 bases. Germline values: CDR1 SGHRS, CDR2 YFSETQ. V lost 0 bases and J lost 7; bases outside the gene matches: 3. The CDR3 covers 13 residues. The CDR3 region is CASSLGLAGEQYV. The CDR3, as DNA: TGCGCCAGCAGCTTGGGGCTAGCGGGTGAGCAGTACGTC.

This CDR3 is CASSVAEGLTHEQYF. The CDR3 DNA reads as TGTGCCAGCAGCGTAGCGGAGGGACTAACCCACGAGCAGTACTTC. This chain uses TRBV9 with TRBJ2-7; 7 positions match TRBD2. Germline CDR1 is SGDLS and CDR2 is YYNGEE. CDR3 length: 15 residues. With V trimmed by 0 bases and J by 5 bases, 8 bases remained unmatched.

This clone showed up just a few times. The V call is TRBV7-9, the J call TRBJ1-5; a weak D match, TRBD1 (6 bases). Germline lookup yields CDR1 SEHNR and CDR2 FQNEAQ (reference sequence). With 1 base removed from V and 5 bases from J, the gap between germline ends came to 9 bases. The CDR3 totals 14 residues. The CDR3 DNA is TGTGCCAGCAGCTTAGAAGGGGGATATCAGCCCCAGCATTTT. This translates into CASSLEGGYQPQHF.

The chain is built from TRBV18 and TRBJ2-3; 11 nucleotides match TRBD2. The germline CDR1 and CDR2 sequences are KGHSH and LQKENI. Trimming cost V 3 bases and J 5 bases; bases outside gene matches: 4. This CDR3 contains 15 residues. The CDR3 DNA reads as TGTGCCAGCTCACCTCTAGCGGGAGGCGTAGATACGCAGTATTTT. This encodes CASSPLAGGVDTQYF.

The genes are TRBV5-1 and TRBJ2-3; tentatively, D is TRBD1 (8 bases). Trimming removed 5 bases from V and 5 bases from J, with 18 bases in between. The CDR3 runs to 15 residues. Germline V gene data show CDR1 as SGHRS and CDR2 as YFSETQ. CDR3 loop: CASRPTGGGGDTQYF. CDR3 nucleotide sequence: TGCGCCAGCAGACCTACAGGGGGGGGCGGAGATACGCAGTATTTT. Using reference TRBV5-1 and TRBJ2-3 for the parts outside the CDR3, the full variable domain is KAGVTQTPRYLIKTRGQQVTLSCSPISGHRSVSWYQQTPGQGLQFLFEYFSETQRNKGNFPGRFSGRQFSNSRSEMNVSTLELGDSALYLCASRPTGGGGDTQYFGPGTRLTVL.

The rearrangement links TRBV28 to TRBJ2-7, with 10 bases fitting TRBD1. The length of the CDR3 is 21 residues. V was clipped by 3 bases and J by 3 bases; unmatched bases: 23. Germline CDR1 reads MDHEN; CDR2 reads SYDVKM. DNA for the CDR3: TGTGCCAGCAGTTTTCCTCGGTCCCCGGGACAGGGGAACGAGCAGAGCTACGAGCAGTACTTC. Its translation: CASSFPRSPGQGNEQSYEQYF.

This clone was observed a single time. In nucleotides, the CDR3 is TGTGCCAGCAATAGACTAGCGGGTCTCAATGAGCAGTTCTTC. Protein: CASNRLAGLNEQFF. V gene TRBV6-5 combines with J gene TRBJ2-1; 10 bases map to TRBD2. The trim removed 7 bases at V and 6 bases at J, leaving 6 bases unmatched. The germline gives CDR1 MNHEY, CDR2 SVGAGI. The CDR3 totals 14 residues.

This chain joins TRBV28 and TRBJ1-1; no reliable D call. Trimming stripped 4 bases from V and 6 bases from J, with 6 bases between. This CDR3 is 11 amino acids long. In germline, CDR1 is MDHEN, CDR2 SYDVKM. DNA for the CDR3: TGTGCCAGCAGTTCTCTTTCTGAAGCTTTCTTT. Amino acids: CASSSLSEAFF.

The chain couples TRBV2 to TRBJ1-1, with 7 bases aligning to TRBD1. The germline V gene encodes CDR1 SNHLY and CDR2 FYNNEI. J gave up 4 bases and V 7 bases, and 6 bases lay outside the gene matches. This CDR3 contains 13 residues. CDR3 coding DNA: TGTGCCAGCACCGGACAGGCGATCACTGAAGCTTTCTTT. Translating gives CASTGQAITEAFF.